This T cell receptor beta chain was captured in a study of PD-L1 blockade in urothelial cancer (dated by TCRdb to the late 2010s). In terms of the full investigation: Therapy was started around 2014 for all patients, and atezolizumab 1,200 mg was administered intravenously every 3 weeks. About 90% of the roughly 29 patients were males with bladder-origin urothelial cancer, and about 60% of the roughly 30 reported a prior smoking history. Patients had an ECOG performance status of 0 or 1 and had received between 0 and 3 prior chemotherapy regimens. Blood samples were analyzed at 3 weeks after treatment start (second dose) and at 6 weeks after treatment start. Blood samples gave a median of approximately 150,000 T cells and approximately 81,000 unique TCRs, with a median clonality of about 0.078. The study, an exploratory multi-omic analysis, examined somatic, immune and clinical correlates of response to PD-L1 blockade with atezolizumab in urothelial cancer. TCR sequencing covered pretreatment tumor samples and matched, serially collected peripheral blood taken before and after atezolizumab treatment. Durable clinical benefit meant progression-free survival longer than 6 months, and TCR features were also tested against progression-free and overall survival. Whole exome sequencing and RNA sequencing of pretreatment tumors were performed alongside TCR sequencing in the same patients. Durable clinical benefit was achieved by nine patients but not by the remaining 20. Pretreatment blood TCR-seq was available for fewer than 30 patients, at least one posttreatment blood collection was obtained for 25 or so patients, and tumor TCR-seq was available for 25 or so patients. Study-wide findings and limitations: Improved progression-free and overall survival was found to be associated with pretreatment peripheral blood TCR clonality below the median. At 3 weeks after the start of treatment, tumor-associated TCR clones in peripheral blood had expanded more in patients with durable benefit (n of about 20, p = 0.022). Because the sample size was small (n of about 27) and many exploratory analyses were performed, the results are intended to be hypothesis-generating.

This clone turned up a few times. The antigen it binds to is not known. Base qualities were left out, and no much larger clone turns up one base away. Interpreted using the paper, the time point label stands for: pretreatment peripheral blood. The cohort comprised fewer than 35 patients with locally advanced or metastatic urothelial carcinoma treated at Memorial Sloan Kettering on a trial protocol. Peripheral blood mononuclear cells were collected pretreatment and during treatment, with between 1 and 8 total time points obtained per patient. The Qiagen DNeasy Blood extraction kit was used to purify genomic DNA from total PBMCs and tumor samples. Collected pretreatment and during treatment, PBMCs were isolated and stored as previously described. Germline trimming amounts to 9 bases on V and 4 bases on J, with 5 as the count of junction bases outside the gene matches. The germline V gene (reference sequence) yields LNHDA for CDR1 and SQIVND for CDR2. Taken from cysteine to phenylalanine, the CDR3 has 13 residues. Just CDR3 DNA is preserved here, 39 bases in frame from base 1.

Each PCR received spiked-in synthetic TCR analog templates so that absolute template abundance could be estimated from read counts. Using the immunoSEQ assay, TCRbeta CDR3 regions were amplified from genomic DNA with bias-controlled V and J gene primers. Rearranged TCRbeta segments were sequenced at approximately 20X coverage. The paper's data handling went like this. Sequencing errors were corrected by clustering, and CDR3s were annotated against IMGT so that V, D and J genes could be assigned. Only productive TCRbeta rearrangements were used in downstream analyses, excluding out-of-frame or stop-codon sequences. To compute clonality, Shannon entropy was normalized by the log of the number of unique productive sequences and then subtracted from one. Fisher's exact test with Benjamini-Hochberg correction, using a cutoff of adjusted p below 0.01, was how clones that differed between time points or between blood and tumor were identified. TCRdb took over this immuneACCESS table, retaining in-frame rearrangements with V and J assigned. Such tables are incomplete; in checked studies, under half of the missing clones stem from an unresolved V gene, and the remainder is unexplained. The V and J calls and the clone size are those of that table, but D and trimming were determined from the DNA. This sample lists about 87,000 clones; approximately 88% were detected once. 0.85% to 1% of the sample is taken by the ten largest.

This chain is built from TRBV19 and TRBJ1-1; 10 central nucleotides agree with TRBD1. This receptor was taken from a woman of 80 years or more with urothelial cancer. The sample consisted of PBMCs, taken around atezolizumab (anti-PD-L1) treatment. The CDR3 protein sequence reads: CASQGQGFTEAFF. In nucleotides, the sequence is TGTGCCAGCCAGGGACAGGGGTTCACTGAAGCTTTCTTT.